The 30 T cell receptor beta chains below were found in one sample sequenced in a study of CD8 T cells in Susac syndrome. Random hexamers were used to reverse transcribe roughly 0.5 to 1 ug of RNA. One entry per CDR3 protein results from TCRdb running MiXCR on the immunoSEQ multiplex PCR reads. The data hold about 150,000 distinct CDR3 sequences, with approximately 96% observed a single time. Sequencing input: CD4+ T cells from PBMCs. The receptors stem from a human donor with multiple sclerosis.

This clonotype appeared once. V usage is TRBV19 and J usage is TRBJ1-1; TRBD1 is a possible D gene (6 bases). The CDR3 is made up of 13 amino acids. Trimming removed 9 bases at V and 4 bases at J, with 15 bases between. Germline V gene sequence: CDR1 LNHDA, CDR2 SQIVND (reference sequence). CDR3 sequence: CASKTGWATEAFF. The CDR3 coding sequence is TGTGCCAGCAAAACAGGGTGGGCCACTGAAGCTTTCTTT. Complete variable domain (other parts from reference TRBV19 and TRBJ1-1): DGGITQSPKYLFRKEGQNVTLSCEQNLNHDAMYWYRQDPGQGLRLIYYSQIVNDFQKGDIAEGYSVSREKKESFPLTVTSAQKNPTAFYLCASKTGWATEAFFGQGTRLTVV.

The chain is built from TRBV7-9 and TRBJ2-1; D may be TRBD2 (6 bases). V dropped 5 bases and J dropped 0 bases, with 20 bases sitting between them. The CDR3 has 18 amino acids. Germline V lookup: CDR1 SEHNR, CDR2 FQNEAQ (reference sequence). The CDR3 loop reads CASSPGLVPESSYNEQFF. CDR3 coding DNA: TGTGCCAGCAGCCCGGGACTGGTTCCCGAGAGCTCCTACAATGAGCAGTTCTTC.

The chain couples TRBV27 to TRBJ2-7, with D possibly TRBD1 on 5 matching bases. V lost 5 bases, J lost 1 base, and 12 bases lay in between. CDR3 size: 14 residues. Germline values: CDR1 MNHEY, CDR2 SMNVEV (reference sequence). The CDR3 protein is CASSPYYRSYEQYF. The CDR3 nucleotides read TGTGCCAGCAGTCCCTACTACAGGTCCTACGAGCAGTACTTC.

CDR3 protein: CASSARTTDTQYF. The CDR3 bases are TGTGCCAGCAGCGCTAGGACCACAGATACGCAGTATTTT. V and J are TRBV3-1 and TRBJ2-3, with no clear D. The CDR3 is 13 amino acids. Germline-derived CDR1 and CDR2 are LGHDT and YNNKEL (reference sequence). Trimming removed 5 bases from V and 2 bases from J, with 8 bases in between.

A single count supports this clonotype. The rearrangement links TRBV15 to TRBJ2-3; 9 bases map to TRBD2. V lost 0 bases to trimming and J lost 4 bases; unmatched junction nucleotides: 5. This CDR3 has 16 amino acids. The germline CDR1 and CDR2 sequences are LNHNV and YYDKDF (reference sequence). CDR3 protein: CATSRDLSGGPDTQYF. Written as DNA, the CDR3 is TGTGCCACCAGCAGAGATCTCAGCGGGGGGCCAGATACGCAGTATTTT.

The rearrangement joins TRBV3-1 to TRBJ2-7, with 8 bases matching TRBD2. Germline V gives CDR1 LGHDT, CDR2 YNNKEL (reference sequence). The CDR3 consists of 12 residues. The V gene end was trimmed by 4 bases and the J gene end by 11 bases; junction bases not matched to a gene: 7. This CDR3 reads CASSRGGGMEYF. In DNA form, the CDR3 reads TGTGCCAGCAGCCGCGGCGGGGGGATGGAGTACTTC.

The rearrangement uses TRBV5-4 and TRBJ1-2; D remains ambiguous. Trimming shortened V by 3 bases and J by 1 base, and 10 bases separated the two germline ends. Germline lookup yields CDR1 SGHNT and CDR2 YYREEE (reference sequence). This CDR3 spans 14 amino acids. CDR3 loop: CASSSRDFNYGYTF. The CDR3 DNA follows: TGTGCCAGCAGCTCCCGGGATTTTAACTATGGCTACACCTTC.

This chain joins TRBV12-3 or TRBV12-4 and TRBJ2-3; 7 positions agree with TRBD1. This CDR3 spans 16 amino acids. V shed 6 bases, J shed 0 bases, and the junction held 9 bases outside the gene matches. The CDR3 loop reads CASSSQGPVSTDTQYF. Written as DNA, the CDR3 is TGTGCCAGCAGCTCACAGGGGCCCGTTAGCACAGATACGCAGTATTTT.

The V gene is TRBV7-2, the J gene TRBJ2-5; D is unclear. The CDR3 is 14 residues long. From germline, CDR1 is SGHTA and CDR2 FQGNSA. Trimming shortened V by 5 bases and J by 5 bases, and 15 bases separated the two germline ends. CDR3: CASSAQLGSETQYF. The CDR3 region has the DNA TGTGCCAGCAGCGCACAACTGGGGTCGGAGACCCAGTACTTC.

This clonotype was seen once. This sequence joins TRBV5-6 and TRBJ1-5; D is perhaps TRBD1 (5 bases). The CDR3 spans 15 residues. V lost 1 base and J lost 4, with 12 bases in between. Germline V lookup: CDR1 SGHDT, CDR2 YYEEEE. CDR3 amino acids: CASSLYAGPNQPQHF. The DNA of the CDR3 is TGTGCCAGCAGCTTGTATGCGGGACCAAATCAGCCCCAGCATTTT.

V and J are TRBV5-1 and TRBJ2-7; 8 bases fit TRBD2. The CDR3 contains 16 residues. Germline V lookup: CDR1 SGHRS, CDR2 YFSETQ. V shed 3 bases, J shed 4 bases, and the junction held 12 bases outside the gene matches. CDR3 protein: CASSSANGGARYEQYF. The CDR3 bases are TGCGCCAGCAGCTCAGCGAACGGGGGGGCAAGATACGAGCAGTACTTC.

CDR3 DNA: TGTGCCAGCACGAAGGACAGGGCGGCCAATGAGCAGTTCTTC. Translation: CASTKDRAANEQFF. The rearrangement joins TRBV12-3 or TRBV12-4 to TRBJ2-1; 8 bases map to TRBD1. V dropped 7 bases and J dropped 6; count of bases not matched to a gene: 8. This CDR3 has 14 residues.

In this sample, this clonotype turned up a few times. The CDR3 DNA is TGTGCCAGCAGTGGACAGATTAACTATGGCTACACCTTC. Its translation is CASSGQINYGYTF. The chain links TRBV14 to TRBJ1-2; tentatively, D is TRBD1 (6 bases). Germline V gene data show CDR1 as SGHDN and CDR2 as FVKESK. V lost 6 bases, J lost 1 base, and 9 bases lay in between. The CDR3 is 13 amino acids.

V is TRBV6-5 and J is TRBJ2-3; the match to TRBD2 covers 14 bases. Looked up from germline, CDR1 is MNHEY and CDR2 is SVGAGI. Unmatched junction bases numbered 5, after V lost 0 bases and J lost 9 bases. The CDR3 is made up of 16 amino acids. CDR3 nucleotide sequence: TGTGCCAGCAGTTACTCGACTAGCGGGGGGGGCGACACGCAGTATTTT. Translating it yields CASSYSTSGGGDTQYF.

The V gene is TRBV7-3, the J gene TRBJ2-3; the match to TRBD1 covers 7 bases. From germline, CDR1 is SGHTA and CDR2 FQGTGA. This CDR3 has 16 residues. J gave up 6 bases and V 5 bases, and 14 bases lay outside the gene matches. For the CDR3, the DNA is TGTGCCAGCAGCCCTACGAGCCCAACAGGGGCTGATACGCAGTATTTT. Translated: CASSPTSPTGADTQYF. Combining the CDR3 with reference TRBV7-3 and TRBJ2-3 gives the whole variable domain GAGVSQTPSNKVTEKGKYVELRCDPISGHTALYWYRQSLGQGPEFLIYFQGTGAADDSGLPNDRFFAVRPEGSVSTLKIQRTERGDSAVYLCASSPTSPTGADTQYFGPGTRLTVL.

The J gene is TRBJ2-2, the V gene TRBV7-9; TRBD2 matches at 10 bases. The CDR3 loop spans 15 amino acids. Trimming at V came to 2 bases and at J to 5 bases, leaving 2 bases not matched to a gene. In germline, CDR1 is SEHNR, CDR2 FQNEAQ (reference sequence). The CDR3 coding sequence is TGTGCCAGCAGCTTACTAGCGGGAGTTACCGGGGAGCTGTTTTTT. Encoded protein: CASSLLAGVTGELFF. Drawing the rest from reference TRBV7-9 and TRBJ2-2, the complete variable domain is DTGVSQNPRHKITKRGQNVTFRCDPISEHNRLYWYRQTLGQGPEFLTYFQNEAQLEKSRLLSDRFSAERPKGSFSTLEIQRTEQGDSAMYLCASSLLAGVTGELFFGEGSRLTVL.

The J gene is TRBJ1-2, the V gene TRBV28; D call uncertain. V lost 5 bases to trimming and J lost 0 bases, with 7 bases between them. The V gene's germline CDR1 is MDHEN and CDR2 SYDVKM. The CDR3 contains 13 residues. CDR3 protein: CASSIDSNYGYTF. CDR3 sequence (DNA): TGTGCCAGCAGTATCGACTCTAACTATGGCTACACCTTC.

The chain recombines TRBV2 with TRBJ1-1, with D uncertain. The CDR3 contains 12 residues. Germline V gene data show CDR1 as SNHLY and CDR2 as FYNNEI. Trimming took off 6 bases at V and 1 base at J, with 6 bases between the two ends. CDR3 sequence reads: CASSVRNTEAFF. CDR3 coding DNA: TGTGCCAGCAGCGTTAGGAACACTGAAGCTTTCTTT.

The chain uses TRBV5-1 and TRBJ2-1; 8 nucleotides agree with TRBD2. The CDR3 spans 14 residues. Germline CDR1 SGHRS, CDR2 YFSETQ. With V trimmed by 4 bases and J by 2 bases, 2 bases remained unmatched. The CDR3 sequence: CASSDSGTYNEQFF. CDR3 coding DNA: TGCGCCAGCAGCGATAGCGGGACCTACAATGAGCAGTTCTTC.

The chain is built from TRBV4-1 and TRBJ1-1; 9 positions agree with TRBD1. V trimming: 1 base; J trimming: 6 bases; junction bases outside the gene matches: 15. The CDR3 covers 18 residues. Germline V lookup: CDR1 MGHRA, CDR2 YSYEKL. CDR3 residues: CASSQGRDRAGISAEAFF. The CDR3 coding sequence is TGCGCCAGCAGCCAAGGTAGGGACAGGGCAGGGATCAGCGCTGAAGCTTTCTTT.

This chain uses TRBV28 with TRBJ2-7; D gene uncertain. Germline CDR1 and CDR2: MDHEN and SYDVKM. The CDR3 runs 12 residues. The ends were cut back, 7 bases at V and 7 bases at J, with 14 bases in the middle. This CDR3 reads CASNVFTWEQYF. The CDR3 DNA reads TGTGCCAGCAATGTGTTTACCTGGGAGCAGTACTTC. Complete variable domain (other parts from reference TRBV28 and TRBJ2-7): DVKVTQSSRYLVKRTGEKVFLECVQDMDHENMFWYRQDPGLGLRLIYFSYDVKMKEKGDIPEGYSVSREKKERFSLILESASTNQTSMYLCASNVFTWEQYFGPGTRLTVT.

The chain uses TRBV12-3 or TRBV12-4 and TRBJ1-1, with 12 bases aligning to TRBD1. Trimming at V came to 7 bases and at J to 6 bases, leaving 9 bases not matched to a gene. CDR3 length: 15 residues. The CDR3 sequence: CASTLTGTGGSEAFF. CDR3 in DNA: TGTGCCAGCACCCTTACCGGGACAGGGGGCTCTGAAGCTTTCTTT.

This chain uses TRBV28 with TRBJ2-2; no clear D gene. The ends were cut back, 8 bases at V and 6 bases at J, with 7 bases in the middle. The CDR3 consists of 11 residues. Germline values: CDR1 MDHEN, CDR2 SYDVKM. Here the CDR3 reads CASGVPGELFF. The CDR3 bases are TGTGCCAGCGGGGTCCCCGGGGAGCTGTTTTTT.

The chain employs TRBV29-1 and TRBJ2-1, with TRBD2 identical over 8 bases. V was pared by 6 bases and J by 7 bases, with 8 bases of the junction left unmatched. Germline V lookup: CDR1 SQVTM, CDR2 ANQGSEA. The CDR3 consists of 13 residues. DNA for the CDR3: TGCAGCGTAACCGGGACTAGGGGGAATGAGCAGTTCTTC. It specifies CSVTGTRGNEQFF.

This clonotype was counted once. V and J are TRBV13 and TRBJ2-7, with 10 bases matching TRBD2. This CDR3 contains 13 residues. J was trimmed by 2 bases and V by 10 bases; bases with no gene match: 5. In germline, CDR1 is PRHDT, CDR2 FYEKMQ (reference sequence). The CDR3 DNA sequence: TGTGCCAAACAACTAGCGGGAACCTACGAGCAGTACTTC. It encodes CAKQLAGTYEQYF.

The rearrangement joins TRBV20-1 to TRBJ1-2, with 9 bases fitting TRBD1. This CDR3 comprises 14 residues. V shed 5 bases and J 4 bases; nucleotides not matched to a gene: 8. Germline V gene data show CDR1 as DFQATT and CDR2 as SNEGSKA (reference sequence). The CDR3 region is CSAFTGGVGYGYTF. The CDR3 DNA is TGCAGTGCTTTTACAGGGGGCGTCGGCTATGGCTACACCTTC.

V is TRBV20-1 and J is TRBJ2-7, with D possibly being TRBD1 or TRBD2 (6 bases each). Per the germline V gene, CDR1 is DFQATT and CDR2 is SNEGSKA (reference sequence). The CDR3 has 12 residues. V was clipped by 5 bases and J by 3 bases, with 11 bases between them. CDR3 nucleotides: TGCAGTGCTGAAGGGGGGTACTACGAGCAGTACTTC. Its protein is CSAEGGYYEQYF.

J is TRBJ1-6 and V is TRBV29-1, with 7 bases aligning to TRBD1. The junction had 9 bases not matched to a gene; V was cut back by 5 bases and J by 8 bases. CDR3 length equals 14 residues. Germline V CDR1 and CDR2: SQVTM, ANQGSEA. Written as DNA, the CDR3 is TGCAGCGTTACGACAGGGTCTAGAGATTCACCCCTCCACTTT. This encodes CSVTTGSRDSPLHF. Looking up the rest from reference TRBV29-1 and TRBJ1-6 gives the full variable domain: SAVISQKPSRDICQRGTSLTIQCQVDSQVTMMFWYRQQPGQSLTLIATANQGSEATYESGFVIDKFPISRPNLTFSTLTVSNMSPEDSSIYLCSVTTGSRDSPLHFGNGTRLTVT.

This clonotype was observed once. The V gene is TRBV29-1, the J gene TRBJ2-7; possibly TRBD1 or TRBD2 for D (5 bases each). Germline V gene sequence: CDR1 SQVTM, CDR2 ANQGSEA. Trimming left V 4 bases short and J 4 bases short, with 11 bases between. This CDR3 has 12 residues. The CDR3 DNA sequence: TGCAGCGTTGGAAGGGACGGTTACGAGCAGTACTTC. It specifies CSVGRDGYEQYF.

The chain employs TRBV7-2 and TRBJ1-2, with 7 bases that match TRBD1. CDR3 length: 15 residues. CDR1 and CDR2 from the germline V gene are SGHTA and FQGNSA. V trimming: 5 bases; J trimming: 5 bases; junction bases outside the gene matches: 11. This chain's CDR3 is CASSPRGQEQYGYTF. The CDR3 DNA sequence: TGTGCCAGCAGCCCCCGAGGACAGGAGCAATATGGCTACACCTTC.